The T cell receptor (beta chain) described here comes from a study of cytomegalovirus exposure and HLA in healthy donors. Points from the study as a whole: In a later analysis, first-cohort TCR clusters were found to tend to co-occur in the roughly 120 validation repertoires. The study listed roughly 160 cytomegalovirus-associated TCR beta chains.

The protocol was immunoSEQ multiplex PCR, while the TCRdb copy is restricted to in-frame clones and leaves out a portion. The sample includes fewer than 200,000 clones, around nine tenths seen only once; the top ten take more than 1.3%. The approximately 120-subject validation cohort, separate from the roughly 700-subject first cohort, included the donors. Remarks on this clone: Its matching antigen is unknown.

The sequencing input was PBMCs. This clonotype was obtained from a woman in her twenties or thirties in good health and CMV-seronegative.

This CDR3 reads CASSPSRQGSPLHF. In DNA, the CDR3 is TGTGCCAGCAGTCCGTCGAGACAGGGCTCACCCCTCCACTTT. The chain carries TRBV2 and TRBJ1-6; 7 positions match TRBD1. The CDR3 consists of 14 residues. Germline-derived CDR1 and CDR2 are SNHLY and FYNNEI. The V and J ends lost 5 bases and 10 bases, in that order; junction bases with no gene match: 8. Full variable domain (remainder filled in from reference TRBV2 and TRBJ1-6): EPEVTQTPSHQVTQMGQEVILRCVPISNHLYFYWYRQILGQKVEFLVSFYNNEISEKSEIFDDQFSVERPDGSNFTLKIRSTKLEDSAMYFCASSPSRQGSPLHFGNGTRLTVT.